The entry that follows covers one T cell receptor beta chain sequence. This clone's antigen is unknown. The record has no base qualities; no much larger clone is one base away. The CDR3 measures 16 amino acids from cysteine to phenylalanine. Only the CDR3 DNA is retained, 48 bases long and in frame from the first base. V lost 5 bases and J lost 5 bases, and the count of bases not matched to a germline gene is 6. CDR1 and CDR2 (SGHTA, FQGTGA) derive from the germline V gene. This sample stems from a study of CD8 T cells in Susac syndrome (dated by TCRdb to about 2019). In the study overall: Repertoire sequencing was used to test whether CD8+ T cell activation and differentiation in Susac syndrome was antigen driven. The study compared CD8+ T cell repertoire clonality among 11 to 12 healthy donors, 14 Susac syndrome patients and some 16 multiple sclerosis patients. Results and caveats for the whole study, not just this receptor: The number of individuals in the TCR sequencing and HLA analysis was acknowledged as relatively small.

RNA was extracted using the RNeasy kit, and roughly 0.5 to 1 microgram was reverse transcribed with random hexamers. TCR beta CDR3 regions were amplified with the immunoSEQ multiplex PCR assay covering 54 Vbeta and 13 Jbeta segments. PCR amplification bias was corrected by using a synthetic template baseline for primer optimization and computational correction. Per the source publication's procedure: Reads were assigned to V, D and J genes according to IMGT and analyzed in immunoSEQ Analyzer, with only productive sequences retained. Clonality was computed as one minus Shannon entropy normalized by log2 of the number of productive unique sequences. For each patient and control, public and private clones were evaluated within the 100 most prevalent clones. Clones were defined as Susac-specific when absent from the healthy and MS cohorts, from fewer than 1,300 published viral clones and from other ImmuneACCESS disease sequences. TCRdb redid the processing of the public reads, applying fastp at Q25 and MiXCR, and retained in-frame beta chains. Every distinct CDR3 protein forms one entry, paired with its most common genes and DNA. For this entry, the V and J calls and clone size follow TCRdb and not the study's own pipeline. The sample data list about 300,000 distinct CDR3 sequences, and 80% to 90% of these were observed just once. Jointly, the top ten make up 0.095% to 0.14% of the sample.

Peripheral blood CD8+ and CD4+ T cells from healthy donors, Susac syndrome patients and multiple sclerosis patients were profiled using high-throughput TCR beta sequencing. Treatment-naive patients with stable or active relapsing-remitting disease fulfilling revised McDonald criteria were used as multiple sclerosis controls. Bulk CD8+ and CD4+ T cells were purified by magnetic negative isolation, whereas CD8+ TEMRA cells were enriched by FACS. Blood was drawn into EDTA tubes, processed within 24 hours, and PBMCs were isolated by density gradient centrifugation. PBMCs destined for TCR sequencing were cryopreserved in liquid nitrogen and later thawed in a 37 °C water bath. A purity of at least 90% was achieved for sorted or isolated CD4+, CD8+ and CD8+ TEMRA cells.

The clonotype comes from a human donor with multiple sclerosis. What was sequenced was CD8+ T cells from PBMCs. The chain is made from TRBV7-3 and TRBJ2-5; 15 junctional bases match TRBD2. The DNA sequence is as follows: TGTGCCAGCAGCCCACGAGGGACTAGCGGGAGGGAGACCCAGTACTTC. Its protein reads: CASSPRGTSGRETQYF.